This T cell receptor beta chain originates from a study of CD8 T cells in ankylosing spondylitis. Study results and limitations: Certain motif variants had earlier been reported in reactive arthritis synovial fluid and blood. A TCR beta motif made of fewer than ten highly homologous variants seemed typical of ankylosing spondylitis blood.

Concerning this clonotype itself: Its antigen remains unidentified.

Trimming removed 2 bases from V and 1 base from J, with 12 bases in between. This CDR3 region has 15 residues. Germline CDR1 reads SNHLY; CDR2 reads FYNNEI. As the method for making TCR beta libraries, quantitative 5'-RACE with molecular barcodes was used. TCRdb re-analysed the 5' RACE reads in MiXCR, keeping a single row per CDR3 protein. Of more than 650,000 distinct CDR3 sequences listed, 12% are singletons. The chain has TRBV2 and TRBJ2-7; no clear D. Material for sequencing was blood, either unsorted or a sorted T cell fraction (not recorded which). The sequence was obtained from a male donor with ankylosing spondylitis. In DNA, the CDR3 is TGTGCCAGCAGTGAATGGACCCCAAGGTCCTACGAGCAGTACTTC. Residues: CASSEWTPRSYEQYF.